This T cell receptor (beta chain) was captured in a study of response to subunit inactivated influenza vaccine. The CDR3 is 16 residues long. Trimming removed 1 base from V and 4 bases from J, with 16 bases in between. The germline CDR1 and CDR2 sequences are SGHVS and FNYEAQ. This clonotype was found a few times. TCRdb ran MiXCR on the RT-PCR reads and lists one entry per CDR3 protein. The table shows 500,000 to 700,000 distinct CDR3 sequences, with around a quarter occurring only once. The same sample was also studied in work on T cells expressing NK-cell markers. From that study: Beta-chain TCR cDNA was generated via 5'RACE template switching with UMIs. One of eight sequenced donors was HCMV-seronegative; the other seven were seropositive.

The source of this sequence is a man aged 50-59 years who received an inactivated influenza vaccine. The sample was CD4+ T cells sorted from PBMCs, taken 12 days after vaccination. The V and J genes are TRBV7-6 and TRBJ2-5; D tentatively reads TRBD1 or TRBD2 (5 bases each). In DNA form, the CDR3 reads TGTGCCAGCAGCTTAGGCACCGGGACGGTGAGAGAGACCCAGTACTTC. Its translation: CASSLGTGTVRETQYF.